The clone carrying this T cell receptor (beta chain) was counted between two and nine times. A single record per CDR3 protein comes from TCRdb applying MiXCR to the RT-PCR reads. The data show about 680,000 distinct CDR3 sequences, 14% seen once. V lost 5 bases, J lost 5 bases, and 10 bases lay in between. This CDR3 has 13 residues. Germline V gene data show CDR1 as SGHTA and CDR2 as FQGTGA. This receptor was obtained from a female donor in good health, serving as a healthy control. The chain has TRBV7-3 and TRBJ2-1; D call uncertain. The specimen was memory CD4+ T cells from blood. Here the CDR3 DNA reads TGTGCCAGCAGCGTCACTTCCGACAATGAGCAGTTCTTC. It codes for CASSVTSDNEQFF.